These T cell receptor beta chains were read from a single sample in a study of blood T cell repertoires in COVID-19. Sequencing was performed with immunoSEQ multiplex PCR; in TCRdb, only in-frame clones are kept and a portion is missing. This table has roughly 380,000 clones, almost 90% appearing once. The sequencing input was PBMCs or T cells enriched from blood (not recorded which). Receptors were obtained from a woman aged 30 to 39 who had been exposed to COVID-19. Both conserved end residues are part of each CDR3. D genes are given only for firm matches. Part of the rows lack a size; the others show once, few, many or a class for expanded clones.

CDR3 DNA | CDR3 protein | J gene | clone size | D gene | V gene
TGTGCCAGCAGCTTAGGGACAGGCTATAATTCACCCCTCCACTTT | CASSLGTGYNSPLHF | TRBJ1-6 | few | TRBD1 | TRBV7-3
TGTGCCAGCAGGACTAGCGCACACAATGAGCAGTTCTTC | CASRTSAHNEQFF | TRBJ2-1 | - | TRBD2 | TRBV3-1/TRBV3-2
TGTGCCAGCAGTTTAAGTAGTTGGAGCACTGAAGCTTTCTTT | CASSLSSWSTEAFF | TRBJ1-1 | once | - | TRBV27
TGCGCCAGCAGTGGGACAGCGAACACTGAAGCTTTCTTT | CASSGTANTEAFF | TRBJ1-1 | - | - | TRBV10-1
TGTGCCAGCAGCCTTAGCGGGTTCCGGGCTAGGACTGAAGCTTTCTTT | CASSLSGFRARTEAFF | TRBJ1-1 | once | - | TRBV7-6
TGTGCCAGCAGCCAAGTTTCAGGCCCCCTGAAGGCCAACGTCCTGACTTTC | CASSQVSGPLKANVLTF | TRBJ2-6 | - | - | TRBV3-1/TRBV3-2
TGTGCCAGCAGCATTCGACCCGGGACAGGGGGCAACACCGGGGAGCTGTTTTTT | CASSIRPGTGGNTGELFF | TRBJ2-2 | - | TRBD1 | TRBV7-3
TGTGCCAGCAGCCAAAATCCGGGGCAGGGAGGTTTCACCCTCGCCTTGCTGTACACTGAAGCTTTCTTT | CASSQNPGQGGFTLALLYTEAFF | TRBJ1-1 | few | - | TRBV3-1/TRBV3-2
TGTGCCAGTAGTCCGTTAGGGAGGGAGACCGGGGAGCTGTTTTTT | CASSPLGRETGELFF | TRBJ2-2 | - | TRBD2 | TRBV19
TGTGCCAGCAGTACATATCCCGGACTAGCGGGAGGTGGGGCCTACGAGCAGTACTTC | CASSTYPGLAGGGAYEQYF | TRBJ2-7 | - | TRBD2 | TRBV28
TGTGCCAGCAGCCCTTGGGGACGGACAGGGCCTCCCCGGCAGTACTTC | CASSPWGRTGPPRQYF | TRBJ2-7 | - | TRBD1 | TRBV6-2/TRBV6-3
TGTGCCAGCAGCTTAGGACAGGGTACAGATACGCAGTATTTT | CASSLGQGTDTQYF | TRBJ2-3 | - | TRBD1 | TRBV11-2
TGTGCCAGCAGTTTCGGGGGAGGTCAGCCCCAGCATTTT | CASSFGGGQPQHF | TRBJ1-5 | - | - | TRBV28
TGTGCCTGGAGTGTACGTGGGGGGGGCAACCAGCCCCAGCATTTT | CAWSVRGGGNQPQHF | TRBJ1-5 | - | - | TRBV30
TGTGCCACCAGTGACTACGCCAATGGCTACACCTTC | CATSDYANGYTF | TRBJ1-2 | - | - | TRBV24-1
TGTGCCAGCAGCCAAGTAGAGCTTTCCACCACAGATACGCAGTATTTT | CASSQVELSTTDTQYF | TRBJ2-3 | - | - | TRBV4-2
TGTGCCAGCAGCCAACAGGGGAACACTGAAGCTTTCTTT | CASSQQGNTEAFF | TRBJ1-1 | - | - | TRBV16
TGTGCCAGTAGTACCTCTCGCGGTATGAACACTGAAGCTTTCTTT | CASSTSRGMNTEAFF | TRBJ1-1 | - | - | TRBV19
TGTGCCAGCAGTGATACCGGGGTTGGGTCTAACTATGGCTACACCTTC | CASSDTGVGSNYGYTF | TRBJ1-2 | once | - | TRBV2
TGTGCCAGCAGTGATCCAAGGGGTGTGGGGTTCGAGCAGTACTTC | CASSDPRGVGFEQYF | TRBJ2-7 | - | - | TRBV6-1
TGCAGCGTTGGAGGGACCGGGGAGCTGTTTTTT | CSVGGTGELFF | TRBJ2-2 | - | - | TRBV29-1
TGTGCCAGCAGCTTTGGACAGGTGAAGACCCAGTACTTC | CASSFGQVKTQYF | TRBJ2-5 | - | TRBD1 | TRBV7-6
TGTGCCAGCAGTGAACAGGATAACACTGAAGCTTTCTTT | CASSEQDNTEAFF | TRBJ1-1 | few | - | TRBV9
TGTGCCAGCGATTTCAGGGGTGGGAATCAGCCCCAGCATTTT | CASDFRGGNQPQHF | TRBJ1-5 | - | - | TRBV2
TGTGCCACCAGCAGAGGCGGGACCTACAATCAGCCCCAGCATTTT | CATSRGGTYNQPQHF | TRBJ1-5 | - | - | TRBV15
TGTGCCAGTAGTGTAGGACAGGGATACAATGAGCAGTTCTTC | CASSVGQGYNEQFF | TRBJ2-1 | - | TRBD1 | TRBV19
TGTGCCAGCAGTGAAGGACTAATATCAGAGCCCCAGCATTTT | CASSEGLISEPQHF | TRBJ1-5 | - | - | TRBV6-1
TGTGCCAGCAGCCAAGAAGGAGGAAACTATGGCTACACCTTC | CASSQEGGNYGYTF | TRBJ1-2 | - | - | TRBV3-1/TRBV3-2
TGTGCCAGCAGTTTAGGAGGGCGCGGGAACACTGAAGCTTTCTTT | CASSLGGRGNTEAFF | TRBJ1-1 | - | - | TRBV7-3
TGTGCCAGCAGCTTAGTAGGTGGGCTAATTTCGAACACCGGGGAGCTGTTTTTT | CASSLVGGLISNTGELFF | TRBJ2-2 | - | - | TRBV7-2
TGTGCCAGTAGTATCCAAGCCTCTACAGGGACCTACGAGCAGTACTTC | CASSIQASTGTYEQYF | TRBJ2-7 | - | - | TRBV19
TGTGCCAGCAAAGTTTCCCTTACTAGCGGCAAGTACTTC | CASKVSLTSGKYF | TRBJ2-5 | - | TRBD2 | TRBV12-3/TRBV12-4
TGTGCCAGCTCACCGACAGGGGGGCTGGGGGCCAACGTCCTGACTTTC | CASSPTGGLGANVLTF | TRBJ2-6 | - | TRBD1 | TRBV18
TGTGCCAGCAGTTTAGGTATTCAGCCCCAGCATTTT | CASSLGIQPQHF | TRBJ1-5 | - | - | TRBV12-3/TRBV12-4
TGTGCCAGTAGTATAAGGGGCCTGGGGAATGAGCAGTTCTTC | CASSIRGLGNEQFF | TRBJ2-1 | - | - | TRBV19
TGTGCCAGCAGGGGACAGGGGGCCAGGGAGCAGTACTTC | CASRGQGAREQYF | TRBJ2-7 | once | TRBD1 | TRBV27
TGTGCCAGCAGCTTAATAGGGCTAGCGGGAGACCCCTACGAGCAGTACTTC | CASSLIGLAGDPYEQYF | TRBJ2-7 | - | TRBD2 | TRBV7-2
TGTGCCAGCAGCTTAGCTTTGGAGGGACCTGAAGCTTTCTTT | CASSLALEGPEAFF | TRBJ1-1 | - | - | TRBV7-8
TGTGCCAGCAGCGTATCTCCTAGCGGGCAAATGAGGCCCGACAATGAGCAGTTCTTC | CASSVSPSGQMRPDNEQFF | TRBJ2-1 | - | TRBD2 | TRBV9
TGTGCCAGCGGCAGGGCCCCGGGTGAGCAGTTCTTC | CASGRAPGEQFF | TRBJ2-1 | - | - | TRBV27
TGCAGTGCTATTGACAGGGCCCATCAGCCCCAGCATTTT | CSAIDRAHQPQHF | TRBJ1-5 | - | TRBD1 | TRBV20-1
TGTGCCAGCAGCTTTCGAATCGAAACTACTGAAGCTTTCTTT | CASSFRIETTEAFF | TRBJ1-1 | - | - | TRBV7-2
TGTGCCAGCAGCTCTACAGGGGGCTCAGAGACCCAGTACTTC | CASSSTGGSETQYF | TRBJ2-5 | few | TRBD1 | TRBV5-6
TGTGCCAGCAGCCCCGGAACAGGGGGTGGCTATGGCTACACCTTC | CASSPGTGGGYGYTF | TRBJ1-2 | - | TRBD1 | TRBV7-9
TGTGCCAGCTCAACATTATCGGGGGCAACTAATGAAAAACTGTTTTTT | CASSTLSGATNEKLFF | TRBJ1-4 | - | - | TRBV18
TGTGCCTGGAGGGCTAGCGGGAGCACAGATACGCAGTATTTT | CAWRASGSTDTQYF | TRBJ2-3 | - | TRBD2 | TRBV30
TGCGCCAGCAGCTTGGGGCAGGGAGGGGGGACTGAAGCTTTCTTT | CASSLGQGGGTEAFF | TRBJ1-1 | - | - | TRBV5-1
TGCGCCAGCAGCTTGCTGCCGTCAGACACAGATACGCAGTATTTT | CASSLLPSDTDTQYF | TRBJ2-3 | - | - | TRBV5-1
TGTGCCAGCAGCTTGACCGACGCGGATCAGCCCCAGCATTTT | CASSLTDADQPQHF | TRBJ1-5 | few | - | TRBV11-3
TGTGCCAGCAGCCGTATTTCGGGACAGGGCACTGAAGCTTTCTTT | CASSRISGQGTEAFF | TRBJ1-1 | - | TRBD1 | TRBV7-3
TGTGCCAGCAGCCAAGGGGGCACCGCAGGTCAGCCCCAGCATTTT | CASSQGGTAGQPQHF | TRBJ1-5 | - | - | TRBV3-1/TRBV3-2